This T cell receptor beta chain was identified in a study of vaccination and CD4 T cells after COVID-19. Whole-study findings and limits: There were relatively few convalescent patients studied, and there were no early post-infection timepoints.

Comment on this clonotype: Its specificity is unknown.

The CDR3 is made up of 14 amino acids. Germline CDR1 is SGHDT and CDR2 is YYEEEE. V lost 4 bases to trimming and J lost 10 bases; unmatched junction nucleotides: 10. Regarding treatment: roughly 11-day PBMC culture with coronavirus spike peptide pools or control peptides (ViraFEST assay). Scientists ran DNA taken from cultured CD4+ T cells through the Oncomine TCR Beta short-read assay for sequencing. DNA came from CD4+ T cells after culture. TCRdb independently ran MiXCR on the PCR reads; one entry per CDR3 protein. The repertoire consists of some 13,000 distinct CDR3 sequences, with roughly 62% occurring once and the leading ten covering less than 8.5%.

The chain uses TRBV5-6 and TRBJ1-1, with 10 bases that match TRBD1. The TCR sequence derives from a human donor who had recovered from COVID-19. Sequencing was done on a sample of CD4+ T cells from blood, cultured in vitro. The CDR3, as DNA: TGTGCCAGCAGCCTTGGGACAGGGGCGGGGGGAGCTTTCTTT. Its translation: CASSLGTGAGGAFF. Together with reference TRBV5-6 and TRBJ1-1, the CDR3 gives the full variable domain: DAGVTQSPTHLIKTRGQQVTLRCSPKSGHDTVSWYQQALGQGPQFIFQYYEEEERQRGNFPDRFSGHQFPNYSSELNVNALLLGDSALYLCASSLGTGAGGAFFGQGTRLTVV.